A single TCR beta chain is shown here with its context. Only a few counts were recorded for this clone. This receptor's antigen is unknown. Base qualities are not provided; no much larger clone lies one nucleotide away. The sample originates from a study of blood T cell repertoires in COVID-19 (TCRdb year 2020). A note on the overall study: Samples from collaborators originated in the United States, Italy and Spain and spanned both the acute and convalescent phases of COVID-19. Subjects who had been exposed to COVID-19, were actively infected with it, or had recovered from it provided the deeply sampled blood TCRbeta repertoires that made up the dataset. Where available, HLA class I and class II types were taken from metadata supplied by the sample provider and were not determined by assay-based typing. The samples were drawn from the first 160 participants of the ongoing ImmuneRACE study and from 1,254 subjects provided by 6 global collaborators. The repertoires were made available in a free public database intended to serve as a resource for research on the immune response to SARS-CoV-2. Nearly every sample came with metadata listing a de-identified subject ID, COVID-19 status, age in years and sex. The material from the prospective study consisted of cDNA or gDNA derived from T cells, B-cell-depleted T cells, or PBMCs.

On the study overall, not on this receptor specifically: How much clinical and demographic metadata was included differed by source and by participant, and the metadata was provided uncurated.

The immunoSEQ Assay, a bias-controlled multiplex PCR, was used to amplify TCRbeta CDR3 regions from genomic DNA. In the paper's pipeline: Nucleated cell counts per sample were estimated from amplification of reference gene primers within the assay. To quantify the absolute abundance of each unique TCRbeta CDR3 rearrangement, sequence reads were collapsed and filtered. For each sample, productive Simpson clonality was calculated as the square root of Simpson's diversity index over productive rearrangements. Held by TCRdb, this immuneACCESS table contains in-frame sequences only and omits some clones. Under half of the omission traces to an unresolved V gene where checked; the cause of the rest is unknown. D and trimming come from the DNA, and the V and J calls and clone size come from that table. Counted in this sample were 250,000 to 300,000 clones; nearly 90% of them appeared once. The ten largest make up roughly 0.8% of the sample.

Each collaborating institution followed its own protocols to collect whole blood in K2EDTA tubes. For TCRbeta analysis, collaborators shipped samples in one of three forms: frozen whole blood, isolated PBMCs, or DNA extracted from either of those sample types. The CDR3 starts with the cysteine, ends with the phenylalanine, and has 13 residues. This entry keeps only the CDR3 DNA: 39 bases, framed from base 1. According to the germline V gene (reference sequence), CDR1 reads LGHDT and CDR2 reads YNNKEL. V is pared back by 4 bases and J by 6 bases, with 12 bases lying between the germline termini. The material sequenced was peripheral blood. The chain couples TRBV3-1 (or the pseudogene TRBV3-2) to TRBJ1-1; the best D guess is TRBD1, with 5 bases matching. This sequence originates from a woman aged 25 to 45 with acute or convalescent COVID-19. Here the CDR3 is given as CASSPQGYSEAFF. The base sequence is TGTGCCAGCAGCCCCCAGGGTTACTCTGAAGCTTTCTTT.